This T cell receptor beta chain was sequenced during a study of blood T cell repertoires in COVID-19. Study context: Samples taken during acute and convalescent COVID-19 were collected in the United States, Italy and Spain. T cells, B-cell-depleted T cells, or PBMCs supplied cDNA or gDNA.

In the original analysis: Nucleated cell counts were estimated from reference gene primer amplification. Clones were read by immunoSEQ multiplex PCR, and TCRdb kept only the in-frame ones, dropping some. V, J and clone size reflect that table, while D and trimming were determined from the DNA. This sample carries approximately 200,000 clones, less than 90% of them seen once, and the ten largest clones take around 5.5%. The length of the CDR3 is 15 residues. V gave up 5 bases and J gave up 2 bases, with 16 bases separating them. CDR1 is SGHTA and CDR2 is FQGTGA in the germline V gene. The chain joins TRBV7-3 to TRBJ2-7; TRBD2 might be the D (5 bases). Specimen: peripheral blood. The receptor comes from an older woman who had recovered from COVID-19. DNA of the CDR3: TGTGCCAGCAGCGTTGCCCACGGGGAGACCTACGAGCAGTACTTC. As protein: CASSVAHGETYEQYF.